One and the same sample provided the 2 T cell receptor beta chains below, sequenced in a study of blood T cell repertoires in COVID-19. Measured with immunoSEQ multiplex PCR; TCRdb has only the in-frame clones, and not every one. The repertoire consists of roughly 160,000 clones, with 82% occurring once and the leading ten covering more than 9%. The sample consisted of peripheral blood. The receptors come from a woman of 80 years or more with active or convalescent COVID-19.

The chain is built from TRBV30 and TRBJ1-3, with D uncertain. Deletions cut 1 base from V and 4 bases from J, with 5 bases between. The CDR3 contains 12 residues. Germline-derived CDR1 and CDR2 are GTSNPN and SVGIG (reference sequence). Here the CDR3 reads CAWSDGGNTIYF. The CDR3 nucleotides are TGTGCCTGGAGTGATGGCGGAAACACCATATATTTT.

The chain couples TRBV27 to TRBJ1-4; 8 nucleotides align to TRBD1. This CDR3 comprises 18 residues. V lost 5 bases to trimming and J lost 4 bases; unmatched junction nucleotides: 15. Germline V gives CDR1 MNHEY, CDR2 SMNVEV (reference sequence). The CDR3 region is CASSPTGTGFLLNEKLFF. The CDR3 coding sequence is TGTGCCAGCAGTCCAACCGGGACAGGTTTCCTTCTTAATGAAAAACTGTTTTTT.